The entry below describes one T cell receptor (beta chain). With a much larger clone just one base away, this may be a read error. The authors prepared the TCRbeta library with unique molecular identifiers. One entry per CDR3 protein results from TCRdb running MiXCR on the PCR reads. This repertoire shows fewer than 90,000 distinct CDR3 sequences, 6% to 8% found once; its top ten account for approximately 2.3%. Germline V gene data show CDR1 as SGHRS and CDR2 as YFSETQ. V lost 6 bases to trimming and J lost 0 bases; unmatched junction nucleotides: 7. The CDR3 has 15 amino acids. The sample originates from a study of T-cell reconstitution after alpha-beta-depleted transplantation in children.

The sequence derives from a human donor who donated a stem cell graft to a child with acute lymphoblastic leukemia. The sample was PBMCs from the stem cell graft donor, taken from the stem cell graft. V gene TRBV5-1 combines with J gene TRBJ2-3; 7 bases are a match to TRBD2. CDR3: CASIPSGASTDTQYF. The CDR3 DNA follows: TGCGCCAGCATCCCCAGCGGGGCTAGCACAGATACGCAGTATTTT. Full variable domain (rest looked up from reference TRBV5-1 and TRBJ2-3): KAGVTQTPRYLIKTRGQQVTLSCSPISGHRSVSWYQQTPGQGLQFLFEYFSETQRNKGNFPGRFSGRQFSNSRSEMNVSTLELGDSALYLCASIPSGASTDTQYFGPGTRLTVL.